This T cell receptor (beta chain) originates from a study of CD8+ T cells in alopecia areata. RNA was extracted and reverse transcribed into cDNA as the sequencing template. Data came from immunoSEQ multiplex PCR; TCRdb stores just in-frame clones and leaves some out. The sample holds 150,000 to 200,000 clones, 65% seen once. Treatment noted: oral pan-JAK inhibitor, 5-10 mg twice daily. Trimming took 5 bases from V and 3 from J, leaving 13 bases between them. Per the germline V gene, CDR1 is SQVTM and CDR2 is ANQGSEA. This CDR3 has 13 amino acids. Sequences were derived from CD4+ T cells sorted from blood, sampled at week 4, from a patient treated with tofacitinib. This TCR was sampled from a human donor with alopecia areata. The rearrangement uses TRBV29-1 and TRBJ1-2, with TRBD1 as a possible D gene (6 bases). CDR3 protein: CSVQRDNHYGYTF. The CDR3, as DNA: TGCAGCGTTCAACGGGACAATCACTATGGCTACACCTTC.